This T cell receptor beta chain derives from a study of OX40 agonist ivuxolimab in advanced cancers. Study as a whole: Ivuxolimab was delivered to patients intravenously every 2 weeks at doses spanning 0.01 to 10 mg/kg.

This CDR3 spans 12 amino acids. V dropped 0 bases and J dropped 6 bases, with 6 bases sitting between them. From germline, CDR1 is SGHRS and CDR2 YFSETQ. Profiled with immunoSEQ multiplex PCR; TCRdb holds only in-frame clones, not every one. The table shows tens of thousands of clones, with about nine tenths occurring only once. The chain employs TRBV5-1 and TRBJ1-2; D call uncertain. The clonotype was recovered from an adult with an advanced solid tumor such as melanoma, head and neck, liver or kidney cancer. The sample here was CD4+ or CD8+ T cells sorted from blood, taken in a trial of the OX40 agonist ivuxolimab. CDR3 in amino acids: CASSLGQNGYTF. The CDR3 DNA is TGCGCCAGCAGCTTGGGCCAGAATGGCTACACCTTC.